What follows describes a single TCR beta chain. Germline values: CDR1 MNHEY, CDR2 SVGAGI. There are 11 residues in the CDR3. V was trimmed by 4 bases and J by 4 bases, leaving 4 bases between them. These data come from a study of blood T cell repertoires in COVID-19. The data were produced by immunoSEQ multiplex PCR, yet TCRdb's version contains in-frame clones alone and is incomplete. The table lists over 250,000 clones, roughly 89% of them singletons, with roughly 9% in the top ten. This clonotype originated in a man aged 40-49 years who had recovered from COVID-19. V usage is TRBV6-5 and J usage is TRBJ2-5; the D is unclear. Specimen: PBMCs or T cells enriched from blood (not recorded which). The CDR3 region has the DNA TGTGCCAGCAGTTTTAGAGAGACCCAGTACTTC. Its protein is CASSFRETQYF.